The text below deals with one TCR beta chain. The data belong to a study of blood T cell repertoires in COVID-19. About the research overall: Samples taken during acute and convalescent COVID-19 were collected in the United States, Italy and Spain. Sample material is recorded as cDNA or gDNA derived from T cells, B-cell-depleted T cells, or PBMCs.

CDR3 length: 16 amino acids. Germline CDR1 reads SNHLY; CDR2 reads FYNNEI. Trimming at V came to 4 bases and at J to 10 bases, leaving 13 bases not matched to a gene. Original processing notes: Amplified reference gene primers provided the basis for estimating nucleated cell counts. The data were produced by immunoSEQ multiplex PCR, yet TCRdb's version contains in-frame clones alone and is incomplete. The DNA gave D and trimming, while V, J and clone size come from that table. The sample includes roughly 120,000 clones, 90% of them seen just once. Specimen: peripheral blood. The J gene is TRBJ1-6, the V gene TRBV2; 7 nucleotides agree with TRBD1. The source of this sequence is a human donor with active COVID-19. The donor label of this sample is uncertain. CDR3 DNA sequence: TGTGCCAGCAGTGCTGTGGGGCAGGGGGTAGGATCACCCCTCCACTTT. Translated: CASSAVGQGVGSPLHF.